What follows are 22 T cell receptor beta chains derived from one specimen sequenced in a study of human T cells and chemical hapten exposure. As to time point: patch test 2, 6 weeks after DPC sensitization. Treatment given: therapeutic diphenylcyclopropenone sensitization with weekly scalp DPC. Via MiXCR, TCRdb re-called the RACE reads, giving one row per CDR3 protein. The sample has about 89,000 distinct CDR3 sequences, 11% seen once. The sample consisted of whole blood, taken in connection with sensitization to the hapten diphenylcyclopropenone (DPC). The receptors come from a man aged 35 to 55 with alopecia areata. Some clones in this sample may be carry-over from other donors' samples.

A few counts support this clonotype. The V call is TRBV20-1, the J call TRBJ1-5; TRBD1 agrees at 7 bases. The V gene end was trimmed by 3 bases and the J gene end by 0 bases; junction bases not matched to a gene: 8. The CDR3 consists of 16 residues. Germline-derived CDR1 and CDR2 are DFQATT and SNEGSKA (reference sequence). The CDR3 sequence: CSASPGTVFSNQPQHF. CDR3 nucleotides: TGCAGTGCTAGCCCCGGGACAGTCTTTAGCAATCAGCCCCAGCATTTT.

This chain's CDR3 is CASGKNTGELFF. DNA for the CDR3: TGTGCCAGCGGGAAGAACACCGGGGAGCTGTTTTTT. The rearrangement links TRBV6-2 or TRBV6-3 to TRBJ2-2, with D unresolved. CDR3 length equals 12 residues. V was trimmed by 8 bases and J by 1 base, leaving 5 bases between them. Germline assignment: CDR1 MNHEY and CDR2 SVGEGT.

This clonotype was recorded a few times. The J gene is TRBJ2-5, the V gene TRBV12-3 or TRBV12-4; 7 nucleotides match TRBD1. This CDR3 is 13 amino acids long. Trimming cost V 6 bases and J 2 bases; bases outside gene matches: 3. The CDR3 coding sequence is TGTGCCAGCAGGAGGACAGGTCAAGAGACCCAGTACTTC. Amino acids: CASRRTGQETQYF.

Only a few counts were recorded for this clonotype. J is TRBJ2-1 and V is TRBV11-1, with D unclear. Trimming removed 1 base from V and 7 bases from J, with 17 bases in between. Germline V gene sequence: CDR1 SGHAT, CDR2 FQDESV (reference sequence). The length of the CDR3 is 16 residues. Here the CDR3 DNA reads TGTGCCAGCAGCTTAGGGCAGGCGCTCCTATATAATGAGCAGTTCTTC. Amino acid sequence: CASSLGQALLYNEQFF.

CDR3 DNA sequence: TGTGCCAGCAGCGTAGCCCAAACCGGGACTAGCGGGAGCCCTAGCACAGATACGCAGTATTTT. Protein: CASSVAQTGTSGSPSTDTQYF. The chain couples TRBV9 to TRBJ2-3; TRBD2 matches 14 bases. After removal of 0 bases from V and 0 bases from J, the junction contained 12 bases not matched to a gene. The CDR3 extends over 21 amino acids. Per germline, CDR1 SGDLS and CDR2 YYNGEE.

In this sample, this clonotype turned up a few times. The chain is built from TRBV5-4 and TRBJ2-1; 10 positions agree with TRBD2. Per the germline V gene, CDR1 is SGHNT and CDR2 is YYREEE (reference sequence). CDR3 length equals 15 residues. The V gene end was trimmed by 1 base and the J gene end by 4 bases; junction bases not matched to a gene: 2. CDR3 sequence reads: CASSLRTSGYNEQFF. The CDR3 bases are TGTGCCAGCAGCTTGCGGACTAGCGGTTACAATGAGCAGTTCTTC. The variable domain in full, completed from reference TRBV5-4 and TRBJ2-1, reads ETGVTQSPTHLIKTRGQQVTLRCSSQSGHNTVSWYQQALGQGPQFIFQYYREEENGRGNFPPRFSGLQFPNYSSELNVNALELDDSALYLCASSLRTSGYNEQFFGPGTRLTVL.

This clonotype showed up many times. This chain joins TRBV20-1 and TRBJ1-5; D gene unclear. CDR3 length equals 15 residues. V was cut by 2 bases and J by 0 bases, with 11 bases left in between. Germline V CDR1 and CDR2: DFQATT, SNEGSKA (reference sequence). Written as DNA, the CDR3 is TGCAGTGCTAGATCTGGTACTCGTAGCAATCAGCCCCAGCATTTT. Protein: CSARSGTRSNQPQHF.

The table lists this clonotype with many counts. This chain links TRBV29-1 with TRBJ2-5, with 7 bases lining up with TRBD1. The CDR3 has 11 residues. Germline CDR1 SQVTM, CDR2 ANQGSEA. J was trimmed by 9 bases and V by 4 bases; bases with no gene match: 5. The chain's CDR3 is CSVGTQGAQYF. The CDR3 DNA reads TGCAGCGTTGGGACTCAGGGGGCCCAGTACTTC.

CDR3 region: CASSVEGRSSYNEQFF. The DNA for the CDR3 is TGTGCCAGCAGCGTGGAGGGTCGTAGCTCCTACAATGAGCAGTTCTTC. This chain uses TRBV9 with TRBJ2-1, with D perhaps matching TRBD2 (6 bases). Germline-derived CDR1 and CDR2 are SGDLS and YYNGEE. This CDR3 region has 16 residues. Trimming cost V 2 bases and J 0 bases, with 12 bases left between them.

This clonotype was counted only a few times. In DNA form, the CDR3 reads TGCGCCAGCAGCCAAGATATCAGGAGACAGGGGGCATTGAACACCGGGGAGCTGTTTTTT. Translated: CASSQDIRRQGALNTGELFF. The chain recombines TRBV4-3 with TRBJ2-2; 10 bases match TRBD1. The CDR3 extends over 20 amino acids. CDR1 is LGHNA and CDR2 is YSLEER in the germline V gene. V was pared by 0 bases and J by 1 base, with 11 bases of the junction left unmatched.

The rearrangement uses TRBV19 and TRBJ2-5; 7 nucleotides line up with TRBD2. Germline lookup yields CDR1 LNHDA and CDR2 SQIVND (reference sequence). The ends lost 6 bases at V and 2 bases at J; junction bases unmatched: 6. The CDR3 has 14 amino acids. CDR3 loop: CASRRSGTQETQYF. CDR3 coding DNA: TGTGCCAGTAGGCGCAGCGGGACGCAAGAGACCCAGTACTTC.

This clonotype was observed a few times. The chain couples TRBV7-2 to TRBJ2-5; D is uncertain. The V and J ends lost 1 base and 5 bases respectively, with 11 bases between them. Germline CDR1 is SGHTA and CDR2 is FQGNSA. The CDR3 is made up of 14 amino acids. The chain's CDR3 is CASSLVPAAETQYF. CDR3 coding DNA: TGTGCCAGCAGCTTAGTCCCAGCTGCGGAGACCCAGTACTTC.

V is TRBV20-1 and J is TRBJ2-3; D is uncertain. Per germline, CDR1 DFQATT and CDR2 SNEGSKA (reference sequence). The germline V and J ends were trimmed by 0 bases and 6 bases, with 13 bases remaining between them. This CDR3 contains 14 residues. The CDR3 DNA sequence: TGCAGTGCTAGAGATCCGACTTTCTCGGATACGCAGTATTTT. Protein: CSARDPTFSDTQYF.

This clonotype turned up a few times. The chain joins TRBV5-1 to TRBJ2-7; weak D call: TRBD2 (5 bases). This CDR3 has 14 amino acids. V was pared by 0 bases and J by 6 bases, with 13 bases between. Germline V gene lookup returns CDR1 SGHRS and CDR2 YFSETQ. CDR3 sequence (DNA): TGCGCCAGCAGCTTGGTCTTTGGGAGCGGCGAGCAGTACGTC. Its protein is CASSLVFGSGEQYV.

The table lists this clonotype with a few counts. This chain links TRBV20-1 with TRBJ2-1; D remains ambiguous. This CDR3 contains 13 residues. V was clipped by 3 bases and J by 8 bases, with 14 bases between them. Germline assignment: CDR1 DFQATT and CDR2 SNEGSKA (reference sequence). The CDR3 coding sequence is TGCAGTGCTAGTGGCCAAGTTGACGATGAGCAGTTCTTC. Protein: CSASGQVDDEQFF.

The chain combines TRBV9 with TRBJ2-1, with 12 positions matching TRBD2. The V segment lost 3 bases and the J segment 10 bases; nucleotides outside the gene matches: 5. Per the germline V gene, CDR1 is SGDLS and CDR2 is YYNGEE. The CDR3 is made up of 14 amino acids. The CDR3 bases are TGTGCCAGCAGCGCCGGGACTAGCGGGCCAGAGCAGTTCTTC. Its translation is CASSAGTSGPEQFF. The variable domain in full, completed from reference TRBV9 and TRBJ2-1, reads DSGVTQTPKHLITATGQRVTLRCSPRSGDLSVYWYQQSLDQGLQFLIQYYNGEERAKGNILERFSAQQFPDLHSELNLSSLELGDSALYFCASSAGTSGPEQFFGPGTRLTVL.

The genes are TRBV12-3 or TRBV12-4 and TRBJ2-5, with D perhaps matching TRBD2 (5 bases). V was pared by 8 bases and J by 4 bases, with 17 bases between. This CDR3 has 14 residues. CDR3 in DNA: TGTGCCAGCCGCCCCGGGGTAGCCCCAGAGACCCAGTACTTC. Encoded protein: CASRPGVAPETQYF.

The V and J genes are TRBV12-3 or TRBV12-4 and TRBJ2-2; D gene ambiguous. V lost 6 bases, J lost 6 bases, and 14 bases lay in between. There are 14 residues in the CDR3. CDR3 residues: CASSALGNPGELFF. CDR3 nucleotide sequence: TGTGCCAGCAGCGCCCTTGGTAATCCCGGGGAGCTGTTTTTT.

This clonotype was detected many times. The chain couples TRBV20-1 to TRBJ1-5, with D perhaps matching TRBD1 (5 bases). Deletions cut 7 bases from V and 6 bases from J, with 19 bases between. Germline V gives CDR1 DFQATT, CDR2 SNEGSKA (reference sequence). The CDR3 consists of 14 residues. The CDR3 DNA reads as TGCAGTGTCAAGTCGGGGGTTTTAGGTCAGCCCCAGCATTTT. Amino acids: CSVKSGVLGQPQHF.

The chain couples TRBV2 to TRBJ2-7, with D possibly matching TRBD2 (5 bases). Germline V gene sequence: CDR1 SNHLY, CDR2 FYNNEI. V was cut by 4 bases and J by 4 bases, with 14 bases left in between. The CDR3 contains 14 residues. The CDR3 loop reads CASSGAFRGYEQYF. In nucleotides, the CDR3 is TGTGCCAGCAGTGGGGCCTTCCGAGGGTACGAGCAGTACTTC.

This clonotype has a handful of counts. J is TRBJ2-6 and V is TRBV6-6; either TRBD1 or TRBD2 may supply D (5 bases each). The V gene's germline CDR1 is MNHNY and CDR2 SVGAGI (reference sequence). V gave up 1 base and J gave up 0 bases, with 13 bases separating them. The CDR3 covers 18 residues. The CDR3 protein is CASSYFVGASSGANVLTF. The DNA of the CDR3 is TGTGCCAGCAGTTACTTCGTCGGGGCAAGCTCTGGGGCCAACGTCCTGACTTTC.

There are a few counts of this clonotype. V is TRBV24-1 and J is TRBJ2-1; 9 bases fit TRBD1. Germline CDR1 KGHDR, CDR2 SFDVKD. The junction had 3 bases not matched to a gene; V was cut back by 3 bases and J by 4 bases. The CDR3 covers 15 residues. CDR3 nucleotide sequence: TGTGCCACCAGTGATGGGACAGGGCCGTACAATGAGCAGTTCTTC. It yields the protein CATSDGTGPYNEQFF.